This T cell receptor (beta chain) was retrieved from a study of CD8 T cells in ankylosing spondylitis (dated by TCRdb to 2015 to 2018). In terms of the full investigation: The study profiled T cell receptor beta repertoires in healthy donors and ankylosing spondylitis patients to find disease-linked TCR variants. Peripheral blood samples were taken, and synovial fluid was additionally collected from ankylosing spondylitis patients. The full study cohort comprised 20 to 25 ankylosing spondylitis patients and over 95 healthy donors. General conclusions and limits of the study: In peripheral blood, the disease-linked clones were found at relatively low frequencies and had a CD8+ phenotype. The disease-linked clones were reported to be significantly enriched in matched synovial fluid samples from ankylosing spondylitis patients. Blood from ankylosing spondylitis patients appeared to be characterized by a TCR beta motif composed of several highly homologous amino acid variants. Some TCR beta motif variants had previously been reported in synovial fluid and blood of reactive arthritis patients, which suggested common disease-initiation mechanisms.

In its sample, this clonotype was seen many times. It has no known antigen specificity. No base quality information exists; no much larger clone differs at one position. Data came from an Illumina HiSeq 2500. Quantitative 5'-RACE with molecular barcodes was the method used to prepare the TCR beta libraries. Per the original workflow: A new computational method, built on a probabilistic model of VDJ rearrangement, was used to identify disease-linked TCR variants. TCRdb redid the processing of the public reads, applying fastp at Q25 and MiXCR, and retained in-frame beta chains. Rows are unified per CDR3 protein, each entry keeping the most common DNA and genes. These V and J calls originate from TCRdb's pipeline instead of the authors' own analysis. Within this sample are around 150,000 distinct CDR3 sequences, with approximately 10% of them counted one time only. Of the sample, roughly 4.5% falls within the top ten clones.

V lost 3 bases and J lost 4 bases; the stretch between them is 12 bases long. The CDR3 has 14 amino acids, counting the end cysteine and phenylalanine. Only CDR3 DNA remains: 42 bases, in frame from the first base. Taken from the germline V gene (reference sequence), the CDR1 and CDR2 loops are LNHDA and SQIVND. This receptor was identified in a female donor with ankylosing spondylitis or in good health (not recorded which). The sequence is built from TRBV19 and TRBJ2-5, and possibly TRBD2, on 5 matching bases. Sample: blood, either unsorted or a sorted T cell fraction (not recorded which). CDR3 protein: CASSITAGRETQYF. The DNA reads as follows: TGTGCCAGTAGTATCACCGCGGGCAGAGAGACCCAGTACTTC.